A single T cell receptor (beta chain) is shown here with its context. Its antigen is not known. The data are from a study of response to subunit inactivated influenza vaccine. Study observations and caveats: Authors suggested few new T cells are recruited by each seasonal influenza vaccination.

TCRdb recomputed calls from the RT-PCR reads with MiXCR, one row per CDR3 protein. The table records approximately 520,000 distinct CDR3 sequences, approximately 15% of them present only once. In germline, CDR1 is LGHNA, CDR2 YNFKEQ. The CDR3 contains 15 residues. V was pared by 1 base and J by 9 bases, with 16 bases between. The clonotype was recovered from a man between 45 and 75 years old who received an inactivated influenza vaccine. The gene calls are TRBV4-2 and TRBJ2-1; TRBD1 or TRBD2 may be the D gene (5 bases each). This material consisted of CD4+ T cells sorted from PBMCs, taken around 2 years after vaccination. CDR3 bases: TGTGCCAGCAGCCAAGGGGACCGCGGCTGGGGTGAGCAGTTCTTC. Translated, it gives CASSQGDRGWGEQFF.